These 7 T cell receptor beta chains share one sample of origin, sequenced in a study of CD8+ T cells in alopecia areata. The investigators collected lesional scalp punch biopsies and peripheral blood from alopecia areata patients. RNA, once extracted, was reverse transcribed into cDNA for use as the sequencing template. Here immunoSEQ multiplex PCR was the method, and the copy in TCRdb shows in-frame clones only, minus some. The sample gives about 7,400 clones, around 71% of which show up once; around a fifth is in the top ten. The sequenced sample was skin, obtained at week 0. The receptor source for this set is a human donor with alopecia areata.

The chain uses TRBV11-2 and TRBJ1-1; D is unclear. CDR3 length equals 15 residues. V lost 5 bases and J 1 base, leaving 14 bases between the germline ends. Germline V gene lookup returns CDR1 SGHAT and CDR2 FQNNGV. CDR3 sequence: CASSPGQAGNTEAFF. CDR3 nucleotide sequence: TGTGCCAGCAGCCCCGGGCAGGCGGGGAACACTGAAGCTTTCTTT.

There are a few counts of this clone. CDR3 sequence (DNA): TGTGCCAGCAGTGAGCTAGGACTAGCGGGGGGGCCAGATACGCAGTATTTT. This translates into CASSELGLAGGPDTQYF. The V gene is TRBV7-2, the J gene TRBJ2-3; 15 nucleotides match TRBD2. Per the germline V gene, CDR1 is SGHTA and CDR2 is FQGNSA. The J segment lost 4 bases and the V segment lost 6 bases, leaving 8 bases of the junction unmatched. The CDR3 loop spans 17 amino acids.

The gene calls are TRBV7-9 and TRBJ1-1; TRBD1 is a possible D gene (6 bases). CDR1 is SEHNR and CDR2 is FQNEAQ in the germline V gene (reference sequence). V was cut by 5 bases and J by 6 bases, with 16 bases left in between. The CDR3 totals 14 residues. The DNA for the CDR3 is TGTGCCAGCAGCCTTGTAAGTCCAGGGGCTGAAGCTTTCTTT. As protein: CASSLVSPGAEAFF. Filled out from reference TRBV7-9 and TRBJ1-1, the complete variable domain reads DTGVSQNPRHKITKRGQNVTFRCDPISEHNRLYWYRQTLGQGPEFLTYFQNEAQLEKSRLLSDRFSAERPKGSFSTLEIQRTEQGDSAMYLCASSLVSPGAEAFFGQGTRLTVV.

The rearrangement uses TRBV27 and TRBJ1-1, with D hard to call. Trimming pared 3 bases from V and 9 bases from J, leaving 11 bases between. This CDR3 comprises 12 residues. Germline V gives CDR1 MNHEY, CDR2 SMNVEV (reference sequence). The CDR3 loop is CASSLDGRQAFF. CDR3 DNA sequence: TGTGCCAGCAGTTTGGACGGAAGGCAAGCTTTCTTT.

The CDR3 loop reads CASSLGTGDTDTQYF. Here the CDR3 DNA reads TGTGCCAGCAGCTTAGGGACAGGGGACACAGATACGCAGTATTTT. The chain recombines TRBV7-9 with TRBJ2-3; TRBD1 agrees at 9 bases. V lost 1 base to trimming and J lost 2 bases; unmatched junction nucleotides: 1. The CDR3 extends over 15 amino acids. Per the germline V gene, CDR1 is SEHNR and CDR2 is FQNEAQ (reference sequence).

This clone was seen only once. The V call is TRBV23-1, the J call TRBJ1-2; perhaps TRBD1 as D (5 bases). TRBV23-1 is labeled an ORF, and its function is uncertain. V was trimmed by 2 bases and J by 2 bases, leaving 9 bases between them. The length of the CDR3 is 14 residues. CDR3 amino acids: CASSQTGANYGYTF. Here the CDR3 DNA reads TGCGCCAGCAGTCAAACCGGGGCCAACTATGGCTACACCTTC.

Relative to its sample, this clone is large (0.1 to 1%). The rearrangement uses TRBV19 and TRBJ2-7, with TRBD1 matching 8 bases. CDR1 is LNHDA and CDR2 is SQIVND in the germline V gene (reference sequence). CDR3 length: 11 amino acids. V trimming: 7 bases; J trimming: 7 bases; junction bases outside the gene matches: 3. The CDR3 reads CASTTGGEQYF. For the CDR3, the DNA is TGTGCCAGTACTACAGGGGGGGAGCAGTACTTC.